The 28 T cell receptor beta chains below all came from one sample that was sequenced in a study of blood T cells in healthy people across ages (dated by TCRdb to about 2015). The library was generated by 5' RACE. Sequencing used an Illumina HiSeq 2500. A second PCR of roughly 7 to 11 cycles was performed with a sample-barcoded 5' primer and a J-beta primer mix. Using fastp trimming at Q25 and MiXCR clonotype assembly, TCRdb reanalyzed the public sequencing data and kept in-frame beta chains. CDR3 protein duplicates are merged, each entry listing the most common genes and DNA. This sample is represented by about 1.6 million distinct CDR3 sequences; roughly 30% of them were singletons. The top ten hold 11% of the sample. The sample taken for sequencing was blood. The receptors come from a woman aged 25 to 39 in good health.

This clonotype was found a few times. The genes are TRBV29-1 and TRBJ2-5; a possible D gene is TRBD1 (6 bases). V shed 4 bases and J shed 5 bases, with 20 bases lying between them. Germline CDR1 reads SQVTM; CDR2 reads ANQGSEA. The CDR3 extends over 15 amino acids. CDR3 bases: TGCAGCGTTGTGAGGACAGCCTACCCCGAGGAGACCCAGTACTTC. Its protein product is CSVVRTAYPEETQYF.

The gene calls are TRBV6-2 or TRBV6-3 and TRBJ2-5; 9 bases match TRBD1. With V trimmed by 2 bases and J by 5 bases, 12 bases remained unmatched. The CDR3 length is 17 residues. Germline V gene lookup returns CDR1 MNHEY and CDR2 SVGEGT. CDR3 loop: CASSYGNRGRGMETQYF. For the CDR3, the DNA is TGTGCCAGCAGTTACGGGAACAGGGGGCGCGGGATGGAGACCCAGTACTTC.

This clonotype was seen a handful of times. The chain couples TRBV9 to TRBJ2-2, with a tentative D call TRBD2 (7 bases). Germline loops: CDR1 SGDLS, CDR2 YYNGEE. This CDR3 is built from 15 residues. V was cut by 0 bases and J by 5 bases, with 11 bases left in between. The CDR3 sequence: CASSVAGRGTGELFF. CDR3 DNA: TGTGCCAGCAGCGTAGCTGGGAGGGGGACCGGGGAGCTGTTTTTT.

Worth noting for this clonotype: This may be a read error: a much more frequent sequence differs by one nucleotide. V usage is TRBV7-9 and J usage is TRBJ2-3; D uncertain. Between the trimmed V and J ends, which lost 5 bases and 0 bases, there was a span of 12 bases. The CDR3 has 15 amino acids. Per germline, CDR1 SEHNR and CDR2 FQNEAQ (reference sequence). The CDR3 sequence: CASSASELSTDTQYF. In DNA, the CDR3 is TGTGCCAGCAGCGCCTCAGAGCTAAGCACAGATACGCAGTATTTT.

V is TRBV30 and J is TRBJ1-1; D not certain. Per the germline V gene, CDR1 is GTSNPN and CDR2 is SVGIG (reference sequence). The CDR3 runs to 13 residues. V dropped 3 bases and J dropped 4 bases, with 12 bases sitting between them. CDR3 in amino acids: CAWRQPSGTEAFF. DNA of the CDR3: TGTGCCTGGAGACAACCTTCGGGCACTGAAGCTTTCTTT.

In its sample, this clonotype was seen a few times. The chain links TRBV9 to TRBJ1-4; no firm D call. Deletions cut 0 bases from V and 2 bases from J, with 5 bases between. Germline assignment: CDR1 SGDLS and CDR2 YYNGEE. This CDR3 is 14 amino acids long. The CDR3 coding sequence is TGTGCCAGCAGCGTAGAGGCCACTAATGAAAAACTGTTTTTT. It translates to CASSVEATNEKLFF.

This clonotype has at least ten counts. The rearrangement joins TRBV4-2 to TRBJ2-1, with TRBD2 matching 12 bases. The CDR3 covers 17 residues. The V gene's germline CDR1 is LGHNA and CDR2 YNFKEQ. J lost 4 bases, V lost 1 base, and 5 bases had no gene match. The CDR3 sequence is CASSQVLTSGGYNEQFF. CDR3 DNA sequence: TGTGCCAGCAGCCAAGTCCTTACTAGCGGGGGGTACAATGAGCAGTTCTTC.

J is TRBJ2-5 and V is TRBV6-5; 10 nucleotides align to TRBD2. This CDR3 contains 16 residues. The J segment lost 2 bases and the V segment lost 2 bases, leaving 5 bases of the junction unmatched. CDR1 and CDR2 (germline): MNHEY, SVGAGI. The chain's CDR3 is CASSYGVAGGQETQYF. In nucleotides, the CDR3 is TGTGCCAGCAGTTACGGGGTAGCGGGGGGACAAGAGACCCAGTACTTC.

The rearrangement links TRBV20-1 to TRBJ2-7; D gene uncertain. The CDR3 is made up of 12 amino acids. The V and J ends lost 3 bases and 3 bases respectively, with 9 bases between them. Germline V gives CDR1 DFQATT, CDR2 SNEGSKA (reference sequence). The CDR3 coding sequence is TGCAGTGCTAGGAAGCAGGTCTACGAGCAGTACTTC. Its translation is CSARKQVYEQYF.

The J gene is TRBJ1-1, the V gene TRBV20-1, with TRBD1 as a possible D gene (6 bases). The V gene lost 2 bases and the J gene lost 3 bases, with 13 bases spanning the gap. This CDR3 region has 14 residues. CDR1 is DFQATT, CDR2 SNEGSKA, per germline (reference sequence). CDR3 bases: TGCAGTGCTAGAAAAGGGACATCAGACACTGAAGCTTTCTTT. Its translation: CSARKGTSDTEAFF.

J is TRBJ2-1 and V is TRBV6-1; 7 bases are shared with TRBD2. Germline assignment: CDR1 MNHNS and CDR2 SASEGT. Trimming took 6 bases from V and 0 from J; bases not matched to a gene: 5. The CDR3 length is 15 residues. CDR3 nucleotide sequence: TGTGCCAGCAGGGGGCCGGGGGGCTCCTACAATGAGCAGTTCTTC. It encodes CASRGPGGSYNEQFF.

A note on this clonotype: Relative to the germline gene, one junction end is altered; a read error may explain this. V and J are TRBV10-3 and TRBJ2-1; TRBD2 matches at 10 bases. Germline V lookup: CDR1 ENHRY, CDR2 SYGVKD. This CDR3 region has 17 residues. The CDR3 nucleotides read TGTGCCATCAGTGCCAGCGGGAGGGCCGGGATTAACAATGGGCAGTTCTTC. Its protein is CAISASGRAGINNGQFF.

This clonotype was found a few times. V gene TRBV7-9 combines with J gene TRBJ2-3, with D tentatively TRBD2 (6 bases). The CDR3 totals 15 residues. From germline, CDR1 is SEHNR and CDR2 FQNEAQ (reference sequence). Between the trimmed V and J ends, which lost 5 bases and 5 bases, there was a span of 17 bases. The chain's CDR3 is CASSLGSGREDTQYF. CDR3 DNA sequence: TGTGCCAGCAGCCTCGGAAGCGGGCGAGAAGATACGCAGTATTTT.

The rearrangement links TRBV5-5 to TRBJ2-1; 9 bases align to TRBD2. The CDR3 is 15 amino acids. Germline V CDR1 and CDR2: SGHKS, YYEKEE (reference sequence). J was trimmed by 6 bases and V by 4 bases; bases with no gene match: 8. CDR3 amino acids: CASSGGGTSSNEQFF. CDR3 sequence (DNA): TGTGCCAGCAGCGGAGGTGGGACTAGCAGCAATGAGCAGTTCTTC.

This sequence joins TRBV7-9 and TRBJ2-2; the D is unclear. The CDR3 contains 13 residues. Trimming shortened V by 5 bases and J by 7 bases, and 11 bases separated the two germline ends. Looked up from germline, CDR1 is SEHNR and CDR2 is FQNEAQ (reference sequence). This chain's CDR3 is CASSRPDGGELFF. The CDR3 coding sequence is TGTGCCAGCAGCCGTCCGGACGGCGGGGAGCTGTTTTTT.

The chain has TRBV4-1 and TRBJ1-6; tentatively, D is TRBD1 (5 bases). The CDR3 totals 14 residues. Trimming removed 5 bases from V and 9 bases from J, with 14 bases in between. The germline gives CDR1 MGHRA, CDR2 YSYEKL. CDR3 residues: CASSSIAGSSPLHF. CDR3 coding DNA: TGCGCCAGCAGCTCAATCGCAGGGTCTTCACCCCTCCACTTT.

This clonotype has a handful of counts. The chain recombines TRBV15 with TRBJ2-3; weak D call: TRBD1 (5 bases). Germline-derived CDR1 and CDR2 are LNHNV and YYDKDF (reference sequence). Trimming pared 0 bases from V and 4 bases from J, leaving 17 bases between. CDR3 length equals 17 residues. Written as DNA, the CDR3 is TGTGCCACCAGCAGAGATGGGGCTTTTGTTGGCGCAGATACGCAGTATTTT. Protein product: CATSRDGAFVGADTQYF.

The chain's CDR3 is CSARDLRSLPTTDTQYF. DNA for the CDR3: TGCAGTGCTAGAGATCTTCGTTCCCTACCAACCACAGATACGCAGTATTTT. This chain joins TRBV20-1 and TRBJ2-3, with D unresolved. Trimming shortened V by 0 bases and J by 2 bases, and 18 bases separated the two germline ends. The CDR3 sequence is 17 residues long. Germline CDR1 and CDR2: DFQATT and SNEGSKA (reference sequence).

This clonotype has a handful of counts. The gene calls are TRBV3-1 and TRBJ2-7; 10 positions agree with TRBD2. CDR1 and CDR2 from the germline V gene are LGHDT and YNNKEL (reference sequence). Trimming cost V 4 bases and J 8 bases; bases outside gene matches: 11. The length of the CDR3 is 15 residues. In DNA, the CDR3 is TGTGCCAGCAGCCCAAATCCTAGCGGGGGCCTAAAGCAGTACTTC. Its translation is CASSPNPSGGLKQYF.

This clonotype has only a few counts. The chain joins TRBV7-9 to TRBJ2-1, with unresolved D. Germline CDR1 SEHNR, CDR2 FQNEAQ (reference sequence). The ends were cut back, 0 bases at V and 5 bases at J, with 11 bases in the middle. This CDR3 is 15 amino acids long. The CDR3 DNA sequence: TGTGCCAGCAGCTTAGCGCCCCTAAGCAACAATGAGCAGTTCTTC. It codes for CASSLAPLSNNEQFF. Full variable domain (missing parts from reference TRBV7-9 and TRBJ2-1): DTGVSQNPRHKITKRGQNVTFRCDPISEHNRLYWYRQTLGQGPEFLTYFQNEAQLEKSRLLSDRFSAERPKGSFSTLEIQRTEQGDSAMYLCASSLAPLSNNEQFFGPGTRLTVL.

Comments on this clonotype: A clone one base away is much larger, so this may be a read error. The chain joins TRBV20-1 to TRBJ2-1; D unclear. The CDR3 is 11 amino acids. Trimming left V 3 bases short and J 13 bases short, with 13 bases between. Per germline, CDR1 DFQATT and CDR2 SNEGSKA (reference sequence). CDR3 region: CSARLIETQFF. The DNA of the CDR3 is TGCAGTGCTAGGCTGATTGAGACCCAGTTCTTC.

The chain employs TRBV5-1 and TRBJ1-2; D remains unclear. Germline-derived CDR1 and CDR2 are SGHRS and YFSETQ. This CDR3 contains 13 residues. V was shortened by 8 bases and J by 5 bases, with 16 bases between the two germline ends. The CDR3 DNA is TGCGCCAGTGCCATGGAGGCCCAGTATGGCTACACCTTC. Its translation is CASAMEAQYGYTF.

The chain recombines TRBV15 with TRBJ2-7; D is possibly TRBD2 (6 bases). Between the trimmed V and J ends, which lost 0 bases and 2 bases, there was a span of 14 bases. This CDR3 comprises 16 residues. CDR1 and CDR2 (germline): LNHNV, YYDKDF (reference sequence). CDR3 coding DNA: TGTGCCACCAGCAGAGATCTCGGGACTGAAACCTACGAGCAGTACTTC. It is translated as CATSRDLGTETYEQYF.

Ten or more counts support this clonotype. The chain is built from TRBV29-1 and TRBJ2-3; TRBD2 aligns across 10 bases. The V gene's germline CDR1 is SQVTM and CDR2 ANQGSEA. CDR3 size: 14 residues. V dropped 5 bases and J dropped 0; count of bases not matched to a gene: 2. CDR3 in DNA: TGCAGCGTTCCAGCGGGAGGGAGCACAGATACGCAGTATTTT. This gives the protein CSVPAGGSTDTQYF.

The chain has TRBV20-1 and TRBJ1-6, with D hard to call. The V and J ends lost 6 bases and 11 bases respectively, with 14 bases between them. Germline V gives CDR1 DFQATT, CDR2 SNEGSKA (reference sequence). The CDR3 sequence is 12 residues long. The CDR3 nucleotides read TGCAGTGCCCAAGTCGCAAGGGCACCCCTCCACTTT. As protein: CSAQVARAPLHF.

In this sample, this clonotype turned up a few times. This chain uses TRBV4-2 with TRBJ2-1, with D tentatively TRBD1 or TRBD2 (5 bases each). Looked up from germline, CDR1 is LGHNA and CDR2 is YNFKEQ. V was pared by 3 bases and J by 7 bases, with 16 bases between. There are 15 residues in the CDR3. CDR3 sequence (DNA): TGTGCCAGCAGCCATGACGTCCGGGGCGAAAATGAGCAGTTCTTC. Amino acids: CASSHDVRGENEQFF.

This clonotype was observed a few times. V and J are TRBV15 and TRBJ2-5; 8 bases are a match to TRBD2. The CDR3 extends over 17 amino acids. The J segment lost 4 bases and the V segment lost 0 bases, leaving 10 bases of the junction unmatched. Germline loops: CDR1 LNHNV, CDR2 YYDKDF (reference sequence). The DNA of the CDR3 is TGTGCCACCAGCAGAGAGGCCCTGGGAAGCGGGAGAGAGACCCAGTACTTC. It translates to CATSREALGSGRETQYF.

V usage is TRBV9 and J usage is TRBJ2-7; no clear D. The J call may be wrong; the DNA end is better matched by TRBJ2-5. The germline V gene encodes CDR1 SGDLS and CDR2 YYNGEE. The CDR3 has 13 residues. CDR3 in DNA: TGTGCCAGCAGCGGATTTTCGGCAGAGACCCAGTACTTC. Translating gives CASSGFSAETQYF.